Listed here are 5 T cell receptor beta chains from one sample, sequenced in a study of blood T cell repertoires in COVID-19. Only in-frame clones appear in the TCRdb table, and some are missing; sequencing was by immunoSEQ multiplex PCR. The data show 90,000 to 100,000 clones, 89% seen once. Sequencing was carried out using peripheral blood. These receptors were obtained from a man aged 50-59 years with COVID-19, enrolled during active disease.

This clone was picked up one time. The CDR3 coding sequence is TGTGCCAGCAGCTTACAAGGTAGCGGGGGGATCTTAACCTACAATGAGCAGTTCTTC. This gives the protein CASSLQGSGGILTYNEQFF. This chain links TRBV7-3 with TRBJ2-1, with 10 bases lining up with TRBD2. This CDR3 has 19 residues. The germline V gene encodes CDR1 SGHTA and CDR2 FQGTGA. Unmatched junction bases numbered 12, after V lost 2 bases and J lost 2 bases.

Only a few counts were recorded for this clone. The chain couples TRBV7-8 to TRBJ2-1, with 9 bases aligning to TRBD1. The CDR3 sequence is 16 residues long. Germline CDR1 and CDR2: SGHVS and FQNEAQ. Unmatched junction bases numbered 11, after V lost 6 bases and J lost 5 bases. The CDR3 DNA reads TGTGCCAGCAGTCTTCTATCGGGACAGGGCAACAATGAGCAGTTCTTC. Translation: CASSLLSGQGNNEQFF.

This clone has just a few counts. The CDR3 DNA sequence: TGTGCCACCAGCAGAGCAGGTCCCAGCAATCAGCCCCAGCATTTT. This gives the protein CATSRAGPSNQPQHF. The genes are TRBV15 and TRBJ1-5; D not certain. This CDR3 is 15 amino acids long. Between the trimmed V and J ends, which lost 1 base and 1 base, there was a span of 8 bases. Looked up from germline, CDR1 is LNHNV and CDR2 is YYDKDF (reference sequence).

The chain is built from TRBV18 and TRBJ2-1; TRBD2 agrees at 11 bases. Germline CDR1 reads KGHSH; CDR2 reads LQKENI. The V and J ends lost 3 bases and 4 bases, in that order; junction bases with no gene match: 8. This CDR3 contains 17 residues. The CDR3 DNA follows: TGTGCCAGCTCACCCCCGAGACTAGCGGGGCTGTACAATGAGCAGTTCTTC. It encodes CASSPPRLAGLYNEQFF.

V is TRBV5-6 and J is TRBJ1-2; 9 nucleotides agree with TRBD1. V gave up 2 bases and J gave up 14 bases; unmatched junction bases: 10. CDR1 and CDR2 (germline): SGHDT, YYEEEE. The CDR3 is 13 amino acids. For the CDR3, the DNA is TGTGCCAGCAGCTTAAAAGACAGGGGGATTAAAACCTTC. Translating gives CASSLKDRGIKTF.